This record concerns one T cell receptor beta chain sequence. Its antigen is undetermined. The sample has other DNA sequences that encode this CDR3 too. The sample is drawn from a study of shared clonotypes between healthy human individuals. TCRdb's copy holds only in-frame clones and misses some; the assay was immunoSEQ multiplex PCR. Of about 1 million clones listed, around four fifths are singletons. CDR1 is SGHAT, CDR2 FQNNGV, per germline. CDR3 length: 15 amino acids. Deletions cut 1 base from V and 4 bases from J, with 14 bases between. It was into CD45RA+ naive and CD45RA-negative memory subsets that the CD4+ cells were split. Study results and caveats: Clonotypes shared by all four sorted-subset donors had higher generation probabilities than non-shared clonotypes. Large depth notwithstanding, sorted-subset sequencing proved incomplete by rarefaction. Sharing of clonotypes among donors was expected to vary with sequencing depth.

Specimen: memory CD4+ T cells sorted from blood. Subset meaning: CD45RA-negative fraction. The chain recombines TRBV11-2 with TRBJ2-7; D is possibly TRBD1 or TRBD2 (6 bases each). The receptor was isolated from a man aged 18 to 29 in good health. As DNA, the CDR3 is TGTGCCAGCAGCTTAGTGAGCTCGGGGGCGTACGAGCAGTACTTC. It yields the protein CASSLVSSGAYEQYF.